These T cell receptor beta chains were read from a single sample in a study of blood T cell repertoires in COVID-19. Generated by immunoSEQ multiplex PCR, the TCRdb table keeps only in-frame clones and is missing some. The profile shows around 200,000 clones, roughly 84% of them singletons. Sequencing was done on a sample of peripheral blood. The receptors derive from a woman in her 70s with COVID-19, enrolled during active disease. Both conserved end residues are trimmed from each CDR3. Each record gives: clone size, J gene, V gene, CDR3 protein. Where a row states a size, it is once, few, many or the class of an expanded clone; other rows omit it.

clone size: few; J gene: TRBJ1-4; V gene: TRBV2; CDR3 protein: ASSAGQGEEKLF
clone size: few; J gene: TRBJ1-4; V gene: TRBV7-2; CDR3 protein: ASSSRTGRTNEKLF
clone size: -; J gene: TRBJ1-6; V gene: TRBV6-5; CDR3 protein: ASSYSGQGNSPLH
clone size: -; J gene: TRBJ1-2; V gene: TRBV28; CDR3 protein: ASSDTSRGYT
clone size: once; J gene: TRBJ2-3; V gene: TRBV2; CDR3 protein: ASSFRGADTQY
clone size: -; J gene: TRBJ1-2; V gene: TRBV19; CDR3 protein: ASSVATYYGYT
clone size: once; J gene: TRBJ2-1; V gene: TRBV6-2/TRBV6-3; CDR3 protein: ASSLAGGIREQF
clone size: -; J gene: TRBJ1-1; V gene: TRBV4-1; CDR3 protein: ASSPGTGFNTEAF
clone size: -; J gene: TRBJ2-5; V gene: TRBV9; CDR3 protein: ASSVRDRGRETQY
clone size: -; J gene: TRBJ1-1; V gene: TRBV19; CDR3 protein: ASARRVERNTEAF
clone size: -; J gene: TRBJ2-3; V gene: TRBV15; CDR3 protein: ATKGRLAADTQY
clone size: -; J gene: TRBJ1-5; V gene: TRBV28; CDR3 protein: ASELEDQPQH
clone size: -; J gene: TRBJ2-2; V gene: TRBV28; CDR3 protein: ASIPPSGTSGIAGELF
clone size: many; J gene: TRBJ2-3; V gene: TRBV4-1; CDR3 protein: ASSPGTSTDTQY
clone size: -; J gene: TRBJ2-2; V gene: TRBV9; CDR3 protein: ASSVGEAGELF